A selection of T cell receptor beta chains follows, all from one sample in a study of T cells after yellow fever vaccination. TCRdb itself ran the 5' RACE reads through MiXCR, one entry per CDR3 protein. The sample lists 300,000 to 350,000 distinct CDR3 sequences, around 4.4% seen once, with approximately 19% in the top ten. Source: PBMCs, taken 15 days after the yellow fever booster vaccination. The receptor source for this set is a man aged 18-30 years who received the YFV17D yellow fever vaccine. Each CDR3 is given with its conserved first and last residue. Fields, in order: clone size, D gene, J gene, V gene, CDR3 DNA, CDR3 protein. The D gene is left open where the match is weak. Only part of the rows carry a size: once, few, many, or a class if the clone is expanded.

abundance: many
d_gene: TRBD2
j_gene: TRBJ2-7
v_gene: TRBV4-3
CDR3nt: TGCGCCAGCAGCCAGACCGGGACTAGCGGCTCCTACGAGCAGTACTTC
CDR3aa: CASSQTGTSGSYEQYF

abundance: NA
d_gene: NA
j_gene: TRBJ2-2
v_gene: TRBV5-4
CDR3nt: TGTGCCAGCAGTCAGACTCAGGTAGCCACCGGGGAGCTGTTTTTT
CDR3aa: CASSQTQVATGELFF

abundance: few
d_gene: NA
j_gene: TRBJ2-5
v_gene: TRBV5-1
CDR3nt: TGCGCCAGCAGCTTGGCCGAAGCAGGCCAAGAGACCCAGTACTTC
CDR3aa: CASSLAEAGQETQYF

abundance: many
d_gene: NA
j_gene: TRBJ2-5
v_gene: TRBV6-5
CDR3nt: TGTGCCAGCAGTTTATCCGGGGCGACCCAGTACTTC
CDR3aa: CASSLSGATQYF

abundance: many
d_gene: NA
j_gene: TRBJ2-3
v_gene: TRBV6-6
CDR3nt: TGTGCCAGCAGTTACTCGAAGGCTGATACGCAGTATTTT
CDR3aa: CASSYSKADTQYF

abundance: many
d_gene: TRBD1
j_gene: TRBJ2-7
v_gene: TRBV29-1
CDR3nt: TGCAGCGTTGTGGGACAGGGTGGAGACGAGCAGTACTTC
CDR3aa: CSVVGQGGDEQYF

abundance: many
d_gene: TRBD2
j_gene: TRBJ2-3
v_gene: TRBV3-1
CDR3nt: TGTGCCAGCAGCCAACTAGAGCGGGACCGCACAGATACGCAGTATTTT
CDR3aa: CASSQLERDRTDTQYF

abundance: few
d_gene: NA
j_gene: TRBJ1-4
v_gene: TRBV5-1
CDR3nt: TGCGCCAGCAGCTCCAGGGACTTCGATGAAAAACTGTTTTTT
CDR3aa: CASSSRDFDEKLFF

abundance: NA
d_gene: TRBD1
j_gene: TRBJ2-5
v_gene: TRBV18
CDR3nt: TGTGCCAGCTCACACCAGGGGGAAGAGACCCAGTACTTC
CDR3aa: CASSHQGEETQYF

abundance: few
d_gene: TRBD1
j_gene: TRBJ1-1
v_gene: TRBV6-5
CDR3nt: TGTGCCAGCAGTTACATGGGACAGGGTACTGAAGCTTTCTTT
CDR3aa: CASSYMGQGTEAFF

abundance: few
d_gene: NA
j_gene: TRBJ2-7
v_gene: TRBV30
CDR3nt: TGTGCCTGGAACGCGGGGCAGGGATTCTACGAGCAGTACTTC
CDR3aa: CAWNAGQGFYEQYF

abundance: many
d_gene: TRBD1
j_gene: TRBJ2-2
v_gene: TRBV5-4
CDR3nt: TGTGCCAGCACTGGCCCCGGGACAGGAAGTAACACCGGGGAGCTGTTTTTT
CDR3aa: CASTGPGTGSNTGELFF

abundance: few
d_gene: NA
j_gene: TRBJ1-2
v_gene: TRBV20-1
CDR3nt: TGCAGTGCTACAAACGAACTTAACTATGGCTACACCTTC
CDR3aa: CSATNELNYGYTF

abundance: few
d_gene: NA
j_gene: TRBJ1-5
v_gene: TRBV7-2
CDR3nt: TGTGCCAGCTTTTGGGTAGAGGAAGATCAGCCCCAGCATTTT
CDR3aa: CASFWVEEDQPQHF

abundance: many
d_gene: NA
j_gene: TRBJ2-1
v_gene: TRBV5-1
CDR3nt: TGCGCCAGCAGCTTGGTTAACAATGAGCAGTTCTTC
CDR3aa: CASSLVNNEQFF

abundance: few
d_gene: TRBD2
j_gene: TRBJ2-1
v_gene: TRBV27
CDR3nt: TGTGCCACCATCCGGGGGGGCCCTAGTAGCTCCTACAATGAGCAGTTCTTC
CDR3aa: CATIRGGPSSSYNEQFF

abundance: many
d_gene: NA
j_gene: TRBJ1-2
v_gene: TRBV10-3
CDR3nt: TGTGCCATCAGTGAGATCGGGACGGACGAAAATGGCTACACCTTC
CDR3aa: CAISEIGTDENGYTF

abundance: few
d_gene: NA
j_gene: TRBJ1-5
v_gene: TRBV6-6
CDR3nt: TGTGCCAGCACCTCCCCGGCTCGATTGGTTAATAGCAATCAGCCCCAGCATTTT
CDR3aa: CASTSPARLVNSNQPQHF

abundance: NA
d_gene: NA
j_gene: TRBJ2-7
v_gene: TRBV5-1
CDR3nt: TGCGCCATCCCTGGGGGTGTAGGCTCCTACGAGCAGTACTTC
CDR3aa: CAIPGGVGSYEQYF

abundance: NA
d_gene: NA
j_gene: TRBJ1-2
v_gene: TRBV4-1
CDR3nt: TGCGCCAGCAGCCAGGCGTCGACAGGAGTTAACTATGGCTACACCTTC
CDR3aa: CASSQASTGVNYGYTF

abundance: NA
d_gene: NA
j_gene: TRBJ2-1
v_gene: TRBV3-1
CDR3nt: TGTGCCAGCAGCCACAACCAGGGGAGACATGAGCAGTTCTTC
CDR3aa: CASSHNQGRHEQFF

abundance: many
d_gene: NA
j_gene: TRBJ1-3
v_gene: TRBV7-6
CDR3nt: TGTGCCAGCAGCTCGCCTGGTTGGGTCTCTGGAAACACCATATATTTT
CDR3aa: CASSSPGWVSGNTIYF

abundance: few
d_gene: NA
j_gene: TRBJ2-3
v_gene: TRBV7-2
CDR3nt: TGTGCCAGCAGCTTTTCGCTAGAACGGGATACGCAGTATTTT
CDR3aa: CASSFSLERDTQYF

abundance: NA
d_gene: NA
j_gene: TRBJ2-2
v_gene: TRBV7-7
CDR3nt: TGTGCCAGCAGCTTAGCGGGTCCCGAATCGTCGAACACCGGGGAGCTGTTTTTT
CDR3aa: CASSLAGPESSNTGELFF

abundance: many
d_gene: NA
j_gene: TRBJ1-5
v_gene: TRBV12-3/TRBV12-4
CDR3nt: TGTGCCAGCAGTTTGATGGGGGGAGGTCAGCCCCAGCATTTT
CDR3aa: CASSLMGGGQPQHF

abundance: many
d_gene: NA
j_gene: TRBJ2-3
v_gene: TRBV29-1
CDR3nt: TGCAGCGTTCAGGGGATTCCCACAGATACGCAGTATTTT
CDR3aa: CSVQGIPTDTQYF

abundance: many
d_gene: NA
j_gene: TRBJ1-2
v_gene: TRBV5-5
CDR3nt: TGTGCCAGCAGCTTGGTATCGGGCGCCGGCTACACCTTC
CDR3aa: CASSLVSGAGYTF

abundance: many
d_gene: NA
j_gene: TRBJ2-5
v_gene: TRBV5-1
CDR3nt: TGCGCCAGCAGCTTGGGTCGGGGAGAAGAGACCCAGTACTTC
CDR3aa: CASSLGRGEETQYF

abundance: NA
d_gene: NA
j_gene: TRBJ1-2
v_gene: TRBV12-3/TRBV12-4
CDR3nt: TGTGCCAGCAGTTTGAGCGGGTTTGGCTACACCTTC
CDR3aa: CASSLSGFGYTF

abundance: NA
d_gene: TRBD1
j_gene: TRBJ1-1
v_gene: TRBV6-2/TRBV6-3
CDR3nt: TGTGCCAGCAGTTACTCGGGGAACAGGGGTAAAGCTTTCTTT
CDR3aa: CASSYSGNRGKAFF

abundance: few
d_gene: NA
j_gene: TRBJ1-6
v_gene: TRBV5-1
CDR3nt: TGCGCCAGCAGCTCGGGATGGGACCTTCTAAATAATTCACCCCTCCACTTT
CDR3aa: CASSSGWDLLNNSPLHF

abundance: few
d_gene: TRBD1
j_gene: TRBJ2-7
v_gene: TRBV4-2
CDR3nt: TGTGCCAGCAGCCAAGGAGACAGGGGGCTAGTTGGGGAGCAGTACTTC
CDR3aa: CASSQGDRGLVGEQYF

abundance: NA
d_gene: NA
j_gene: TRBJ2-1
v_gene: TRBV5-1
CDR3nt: TGCGCCAGCAGGGTAACGTCCAATGAGCAGTTCTTC
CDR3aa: CASRVTSNEQFF

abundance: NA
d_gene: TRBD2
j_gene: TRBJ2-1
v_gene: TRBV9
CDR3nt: TGTGCCAGCAGCGTAGTCCCATACGGGGGGGCCTCCTACAATGAGCAGTTCTTC
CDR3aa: CASSVVPYGGASYNEQFF

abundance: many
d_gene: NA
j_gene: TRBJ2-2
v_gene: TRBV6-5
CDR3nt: TGTGCCAGCAGTTACTCCCCAGGGATCACCGGGGAGCTGTTTTTT
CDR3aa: CASSYSPGITGELFF

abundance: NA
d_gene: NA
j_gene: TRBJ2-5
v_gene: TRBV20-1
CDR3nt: TGCAGTGCTAGGTCTGAGCGGGAGACCCAGTACTTC
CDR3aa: CSARSERETQYF

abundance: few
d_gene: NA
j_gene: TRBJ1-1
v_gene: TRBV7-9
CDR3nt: TGTGCCAGCAGCTTAGAACGGCAGAACACTGAAGCTTTCTTT
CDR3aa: CASSLERQNTEAFF

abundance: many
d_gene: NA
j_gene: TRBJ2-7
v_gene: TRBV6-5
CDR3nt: TGTGCCAGCAGTTACAGATTAGGCGGATCCTACGAGCAGTACTTC
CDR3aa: CASSYRLGGSYEQYF

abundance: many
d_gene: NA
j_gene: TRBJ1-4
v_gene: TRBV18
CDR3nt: TGTGCCAGCTCCCTTAACAGGGCAACTAATGAAAAACTGTTTTTT
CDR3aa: CASSLNRATNEKLFF

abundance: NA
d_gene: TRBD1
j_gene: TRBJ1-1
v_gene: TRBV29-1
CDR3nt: TGCAGCGTTGTACAGGGGGCGCGTATCGCTGAAGCTTTCTTT
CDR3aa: CSVVQGARIAEAFF

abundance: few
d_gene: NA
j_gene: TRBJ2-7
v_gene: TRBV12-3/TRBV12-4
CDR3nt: TGTGCCAGCAGTTCCCTCGGCGGAGGCTACGAGCAGTACTTC
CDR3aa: CASSSLGGGYEQYF

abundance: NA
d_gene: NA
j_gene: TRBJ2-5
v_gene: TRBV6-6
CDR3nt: TGTGCCAGCAGAAACCAGGGATCTCAAGAGACCCAGTACTTC
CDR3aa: CASRNQGSQETQYF

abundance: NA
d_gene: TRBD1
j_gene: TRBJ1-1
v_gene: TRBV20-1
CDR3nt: TGCAGGGCTTACCATGGCGGTGGACAGGGGGCTATTGAAGCTTTCTTT
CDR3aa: CRAYHGGGQGAIEAFF

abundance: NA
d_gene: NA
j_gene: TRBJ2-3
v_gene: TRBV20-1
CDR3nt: TGCAGTGCTAGTCCAAGGGGGACCCCCAGCGATACGCAGTATTTT
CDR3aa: CSASPRGTPSDTQYF

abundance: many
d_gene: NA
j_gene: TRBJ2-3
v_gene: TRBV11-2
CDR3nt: TGTGCCAGCAGCCGGGGATCCTACATCACAGATACGCAGTATTTT
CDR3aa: CASSRGSYITDTQYF

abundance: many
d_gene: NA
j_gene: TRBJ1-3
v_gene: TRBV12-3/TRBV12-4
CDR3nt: TGTGCCAGCAGCCGAGACAGCTCTGGAAACACCATATATTTT
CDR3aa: CASSRDSSGNTIYF

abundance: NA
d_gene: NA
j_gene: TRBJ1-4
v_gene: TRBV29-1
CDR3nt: TGCAGCGTTGAAGGACGGGGATCTAATGAAAAACTGTTTTTT
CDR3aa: CSVEGRGSNEKLFF